Sequencing of this T cell receptor beta chain was carried out in a study of blood T cell repertoires in COVID-19. Generated by immunoSEQ multiplex PCR, the TCRdb table keeps only in-frame clones and is missing some. The table lists around 300,000 clones, around 89% of them singletons. This CDR3 has 15 amino acids. The V segment lost 6 bases and the J segment 10 bases; nucleotides outside the gene matches: 12. The germline CDR1 and CDR2 sequences are KGHSH and LQKENI. Participants' reported clinical history set cohort assignment. The receptor was derived from a woman aged 18-29 years who had recovered from COVID-19. The sample taken for sequencing was PBMCs or T cells enriched from blood (not recorded which). V gene TRBV18 combines with J gene TRBJ1-6; 7 nucleotides agree with TRBD1. Written as DNA, the CDR3 is TGTGCCAGCTCCCAGGGGGTAGGCCTCGGGTCACCCCTCCACTTT. Its protein product is CASSQGVGLGSPLHF.